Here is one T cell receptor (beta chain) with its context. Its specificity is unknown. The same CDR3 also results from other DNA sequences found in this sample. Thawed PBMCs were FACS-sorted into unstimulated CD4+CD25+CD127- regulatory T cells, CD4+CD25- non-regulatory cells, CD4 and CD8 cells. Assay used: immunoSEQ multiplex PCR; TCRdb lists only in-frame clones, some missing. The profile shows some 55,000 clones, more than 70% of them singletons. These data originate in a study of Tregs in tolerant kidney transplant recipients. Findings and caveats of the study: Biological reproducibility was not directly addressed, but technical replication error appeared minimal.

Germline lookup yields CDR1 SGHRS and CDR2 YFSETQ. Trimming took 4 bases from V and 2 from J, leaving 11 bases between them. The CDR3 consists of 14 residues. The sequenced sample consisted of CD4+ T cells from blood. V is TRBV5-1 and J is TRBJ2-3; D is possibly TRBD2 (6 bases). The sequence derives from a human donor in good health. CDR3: CASSLGGPTDTQYF. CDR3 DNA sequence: TGCGCCAGCAGCCTGGGGGGTCCCACAGATACGCAGTATTTT. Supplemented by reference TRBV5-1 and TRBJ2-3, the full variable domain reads KAGVTQTPRYLIKTRGQQVTLSCSPISGHRSVSWYQQTPGQGLQFLFEYFSETQRNKGNFPGRFSGRQFSNSRSEMNVSTLELGDSALYLCASSLGGPTDTQYFGPGTRLTVL.